This TCR beta chain emerged from a study of T cell responses to AZD1222 COVID-19 vaccine. Notes on the study in general: Regions left unmutated in variants are reportedly the target of nearly half of spike-specific TCRs. Samples come after the peak T cell response, not at day 14.

Libraries were prepared by immunoSEQ multiplex PCR; TCRdb keeps only in-frame clonotypes and omits some of them. The sample holds under 200,000 clones; 85% to 95% are singletons and the top ten take approximately 4%. With respect to this clone: Its antigen is currently unknown.

CDR1 is MNHEY, CDR2 SMNVEV, per germline (reference sequence). This CDR3 is built from 14 residues. V gave up 1 base and J gave up 5 bases, with 11 bases separating them. The sequences come from peripheral blood, collected 28 days after the second dose of the MenACWY control vaccine. The TCR sequence derives from an adult who received the MenACWY meningococcal vaccine as a control. The V and J genes are TRBV27 and TRBJ1-2, with a weak D call TRBD1 (5 bases). The CDR3 is CASSLWGPDYGYTF. CDR3 coding DNA: TGTGCCAGCAGTTTATGGGGCCCAGATTATGGCTACACCTTC.